This TCR beta chain was observed in a study of T-cell reconstitution after alpha-beta-depleted transplantation in children. It was with unique molecular identifiers that the TCRbeta library was prepared. TCRdb reprocessed the PCR reads via MiXCR and lists one record per CDR3 protein. Of some 590,000 distinct CDR3 sequences listed, about 10% are singletons. CDR1 MDHEN and CDR2 SYDVKM come from the germline V gene. V lost 3 bases, J lost 4 bases, and 13 bases lay in between. The CDR3 is made up of 15 amino acids. This clonotype showed up just a few times. This sequence was found in a human donor who donated a stem cell graft to a child with acute myeloid leukemia. The V and J genes are TRBV28 and TRBJ1-5, with D uncertain. This material consisted of PBMCs from the stem cell graft donor, taken from the stem cell graft. The CDR3 sequence is CASSFKVKWNQPQHF. Here the CDR3 DNA reads TGTGCCAGCAGTTTTAAAGTTAAGTGGAATCAGCCCCAGCATTTT.